The present TCR beta chain was sequenced within a study of Ad26.COV2.S vaccination and SARS-CoV-2 variants. Only in-frame clones appear in the TCRdb table, and some are missing; sequencing was by immunoSEQ multiplex PCR. Of 200,000 to 300,000 clones in the sample, around 87% were seen once. Study-level findings and limits: Possible underestimation of total T cell responses by the TCR breadth and depth analyses was noted.

Described treatment: about 20 received Ad26.COV2.S at low or high dose, single or two shots; five or six received placebo; per-sample allocation not given. Sampling was performed 63 days after the first vaccine or placebo injection. A remark on this clone: What it binds is not known.

The clonotype was recovered from a person aged 18-60 years who received the Ad26.COV2.S COVID-19 vaccine or a placebo. Sequenced here: peripheral blood, sampled in a trial of Ad26.COV2.S vaccine versus placebo.

CDR3 in DNA: TGCAGTGCTAGTGGCCCCGCCGGGACTAGCGGGGGACCCCAAGAGACCCAGTACTTC. Protein product: CSASGPAGTSGGPQETQYF. V and J are TRBV20-1 and TRBJ2-5; 14 bases match TRBD2. The CDR3 is 19 residues long. The junction had 13 bases not matched to a gene; V was cut back by 3 bases and J by 1 base. Per the germline V gene, CDR1 is DFQATT and CDR2 is SNEGSKA (reference sequence).